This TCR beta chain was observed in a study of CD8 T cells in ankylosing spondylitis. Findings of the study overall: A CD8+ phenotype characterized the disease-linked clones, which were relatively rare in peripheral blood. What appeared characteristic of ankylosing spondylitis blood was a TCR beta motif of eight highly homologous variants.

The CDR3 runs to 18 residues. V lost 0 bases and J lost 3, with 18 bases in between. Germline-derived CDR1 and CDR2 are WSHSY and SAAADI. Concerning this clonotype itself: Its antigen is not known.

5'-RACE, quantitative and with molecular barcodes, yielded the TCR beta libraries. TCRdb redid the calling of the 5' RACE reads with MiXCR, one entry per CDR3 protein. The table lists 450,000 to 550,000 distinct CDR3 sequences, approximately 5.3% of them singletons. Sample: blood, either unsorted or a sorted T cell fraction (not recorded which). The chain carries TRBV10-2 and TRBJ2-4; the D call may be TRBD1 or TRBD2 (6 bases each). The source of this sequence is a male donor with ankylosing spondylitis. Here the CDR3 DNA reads TGCGCCAGCAGTGAGTCAGGAAGGGTCGGGGGCTACAAAAACATTCAGTACTTC. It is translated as CASSESGRVGGYKNIQYF.